This entry lists 27 T cell receptor beta chains sequenced from one sample in a study of blood T cell repertoires in COVID-19. Profiling relied on immunoSEQ multiplex PCR, and the TCRdb table lists in-frame clones only, not all of them. The data contain about 200,000 clones, around 89% of them singletons. Sequences were obtained from PBMCs or T cells enriched from blood (not recorded which). All receptors derive from a woman aged 18 to 35 who had recovered from COVID-19.

The rearrangement joins TRBV6-2 or TRBV6-3 to TRBJ2-7; D is possibly TRBD2 (6 bases). The germline CDR1 and CDR2 sequences are MNHEY and SVGEGT. The V gene lost 0 bases and the J gene lost 4 bases, with 10 bases spanning the gap. This CDR3 contains 14 residues. The CDR3 DNA sequence: TGTGCCAGCAGTTACTCATCGGGGGAATACGAGCAGTACTTC. Translation: CASSYSSGEYEQYF.

The chain uses TRBV6-1 and TRBJ1-5; 8 bases are shared with TRBD1. Losses at the gene ends were 0 bases for V and 2 bases for J; bases not matched to a gene: 9. Germline CDR1 and CDR2: MNHNS and SASEGT. The CDR3 sequence is 18 residues long. The CDR3 region has the DNA TGTGCCAGCAGTGAAGCGCTAGGACAGGGCGGTGGCAATCAGCCCCAGCATTTT. Its translation is CASSEALGQGGGNQPQHF.

The chain recombines TRBV5-6 with TRBJ1-1; tentatively, D is TRBD1 (6 bases). The V end was cut by 3 bases, the J end by 1 base, with 10 bases between. Germline V gives CDR1 SGHDT, CDR2 YYEEEE. The CDR3 spans 14 residues. In DNA, the CDR3 is TGTGCCAGCAGCTGGGACACCCCGAACACTGAAGCTTTCTTT. Amino acid sequence: CASSWDTPNTEAFF.

The rearrangement uses TRBV6-1 and TRBJ1-2; D is ambiguous. The CDR3 is 15 amino acids. Trimming cost V 3 bases and J 7 bases, with 18 bases left between them. CDR1 is MNHNS and CDR2 is SASEGT in the germline V gene. In nucleotides, the CDR3 is TGTGCCAGCAGTGATACTCAGGTTCCTCCTCCTGGCTACACCTTC. Its translation: CASSDTQVPPPGYTF.

This chain joins TRBV10-3 and TRBJ2-1; D may be TRBD2 (5 bases). Trimming removed 0 bases from V and 0 bases from J, with 12 bases in between. CDR1 is ENHRY and CDR2 is SYGVKD in the germline V gene. The CDR3 is 17 amino acids. The CDR3 sequence is CAISESLAILSYNEQFF. In DNA form, the CDR3 reads TGTGCCATCAGTGAGTCCCTAGCTATCCTCTCCTACAATGAGCAGTTCTTC.

This clone occurred once. This rearrangement joins TRBV4-1 to TRBJ1-6; D unresolved. The germline CDR1 and CDR2 sequences are MGHRA and YSYEKL. Trimming stripped 4 bases from V and 7 bases from J, with 14 bases between. The CDR3 extends over 15 amino acids. The CDR3 coding sequence is TGCGCCAGCAGCCCGGGCAAAGGAGGAAATTCACCCCTCCACTTT. Amino acid sequence: CASSPGKGGNSPLHF.

The chain employs TRBV5-1 and TRBJ2-7; 7 bases match TRBD1. Trimming cost V 2 bases and J 5 bases; bases outside gene matches: 1. Looked up from germline, CDR1 is SGHRS and CDR2 is YFSETQ. The CDR3 sequence is 12 residues long. The CDR3 protein is CASSLQGNEQYF. DNA for the CDR3: TGCGCCAGCAGCTTACAGGGGAACGAGCAGTACTTC.

The chain links TRBV18 to TRBJ2-7, with 12 bases fitting TRBD2. J lost 0 bases, V lost 2 bases, and 5 bases had no gene match. The CDR3 covers 17 residues. Germline values: CDR1 KGHSH, CDR2 LQKENI. This CDR3 reads CASSPRLAGAPSYEQYF. The DNA of the CDR3 is TGTGCCAGCTCACCAAGACTAGCGGGGGCACCCTCCTACGAGCAGTACTTC.

This chain connects TRBV3-1 (or the pseudogene TRBV3-2) to TRBJ1-2; D ambiguous. This CDR3 contains 14 residues. V gave up 1 base and J gave up 0 bases, with 6 bases separating them. Germline-derived CDR1 and CDR2 are LGHDT and YNNKEL (reference sequence). CDR3 bases: TGTGCCAGCAGCCAAGCCGGGACTAACTATGGCTACACCTTC. It codes for CASSQAGTNYGYTF.

The CDR3 region is CASGQGTEAFF. In DNA, the CDR3 is TGTGCCAGCGGACAGGGCACTGAAGCTTTCTTT. This chain connects TRBV6-5 to TRBJ1-1; 8 nucleotides match TRBD1. The CDR3 runs to 11 residues. The V segment lost 8 bases and the J segment 4 bases; nucleotides outside the gene matches: 0. CDR1 is MNHEY, CDR2 SVGAGI, per germline.

Only one count was recorded for this clone. Within the sample, other DNA sequences also encode this same CDR3. J is TRBJ1-1 and V is TRBV5-1, with D possibly TRBD1 on 5 matching bases. Germline assignment: CDR1 SGHRS and CDR2 YFSETQ. The CDR3 is 15 residues long. Trimming shortened V by 0 bases and J by 4 bases, and 13 bases separated the two germline ends. The chain's CDR3 is CASSLAGTGGTEAFF. The CDR3 DNA follows: TGCGCCAGCAGCTTGGCCGGGACCGGGGGCACTGAAGCTTTCTTT.

This chain joins TRBV7-6 and TRBJ2-7, with D maybe TRBD1 (5 bases). V was clipped by 5 bases and J by 2 bases, with 19 bases between them. From germline, CDR1 is SGHVS and CDR2 FNYEAQ. The CDR3 covers 16 residues. CDR3 sequence reads: CASSPNPRQGTYEQYF. The CDR3 nucleotides are TGTGCCAGCAGCCCAAACCCCCGGCAGGGTACCTACGAGCAGTACTTC.

The chain links TRBV12-3 or TRBV12-4 to TRBJ2-5; D ambiguous. There are 12 residues in the CDR3. V shed 6 bases and J shed 5 bases, with 10 bases lying between them. CDR3 region: CASSASGETQYF. Written as DNA, the CDR3 is TGTGCCAGCAGCGCCTCCGGGGAGACCCAGTACTTC.

This rearrangement joins TRBV5-4 to TRBJ1-2; 8 positions agree with TRBD1. There are 16 residues in the CDR3. CDR1 is SGHNT and CDR2 is YYREEE in the germline V gene (reference sequence). J gave up 3 bases and V 5 bases, and 12 bases lay outside the gene matches. The CDR3 is CASRAGGASLHYGYTF. CDR3 bases: TGTGCCAGCAGAGCAGGGGGCGCGAGCCTGCACTATGGCTACACCTTC.

This chain connects TRBV4-2 to TRBJ2-7; 7 positions agree with TRBD1. This CDR3 region has 12 residues. Germline V gene sequence: CDR1 LGHNA, CDR2 YNFKEQ. The junction had 3 bases not matched to a gene; V was cut back by 4 bases and J by 6 bases. The DNA of the CDR3 is TGTGCCAGCAGCCTAAACAGGGGCGAGCAGTACTTC. Its translation is CASSLNRGEQYF.

Written as DNA, the CDR3 is TGCAGATTACCCCTTCAGGGTCAGAGTTGCAATGAGCAGTTCTTC. Translating it yields CRLPLQGQSCNEQFF. The chain has TRBV29-1 and TRBJ2-1; TRBD1 is a possible D gene (5 bases). The CDR3 extends over 15 amino acids. Germline loops: CDR1 SQVTM, CDR2 ANQGSEA.

The chain employs TRBV28 and TRBJ2-7; D is possibly TRBD1 (6 bases). Trimming removed 2 bases at V and 3 bases at J, with 8 bases between. This CDR3 contains 13 residues. The V gene's germline CDR1 is MDHEN and CDR2 SYDVKM. CDR3 region: CASSLKGVYEQYF. The DNA of the CDR3 is TGTGCCAGCAGTTTAAAGGGGGTCTACGAGCAGTACTTC. The full variable domain, with the rest looked up from reference TRBV28 and TRBJ2-7, is DVKVTQSSRYLVKRTGEKVFLECVQDMDHENMFWYRQDPGLGLRLIYFSYDVKMKEKGDIPEGYSVSREKKERFSLILESASTNQTSMYLCASSLKGVYEQYFGPGTRLTVT.

The V call is TRBV13, the J call TRBJ1-6; TRBD1 agrees at 8 bases. This CDR3 has 15 residues. Germline V gives CDR1 PRHDT, CDR2 FYEKMQ (reference sequence). Trimming cost V 5 bases and J 6 bases; bases outside gene matches: 6. The CDR3 is CASSAGTGLNSPLHF. DNA for the CDR3: TGTGCCAGCAGCGCCGGGACAGGCCTTAATTCACCCCTCCACTTT.

The chain couples TRBV5-5 to TRBJ2-4, with TRBD1 identical over 7 bases. CDR1 SGHKS and CDR2 YYEKEE come from the germline V gene (reference sequence). V was clipped by 3 bases and J by 6 bases; unmatched bases: 3. The CDR3 spans 13 residues. The CDR3 region has the DNA TGTGCCAGCAGCTCGGGACAGAGAAACATTCAGTACTTC. This translates into CASSSGQRNIQYF. The variable domain in full, with the rest retrieved from reference TRBV5-5 and TRBJ2-4, is DAGVTQSPTHLIKTRGQQVTLRCSPISGHKSVSWYQQVLGQGPQFIFQYYEKEERGRGNFPDRFSARQFPNYSSELNVNALLLGDSALYLCASSSGQRNIQYFGAGTRLSVL.

The CDR3 sequence is CASSWGQLNTEAFF. DNA for the CDR3: TGTGCCAGCTCCTGGGGACAATTGAACACTGAAGCTTTCTTT. The rearrangement joins TRBV18 to TRBJ1-1; D perhaps matches TRBD1 (6 bases). Trimming shortened V by 6 bases and J by 0 bases, and 11 bases separated the two germline ends. CDR1 and CDR2 (germline): KGHSH, LQKENI. This CDR3 spans 14 amino acids.

The genes are TRBV19 and TRBJ2-6; 8 positions agree with TRBD1. The V segment lost 5 bases and the J segment 0 bases; nucleotides outside the gene matches: 15. The CDR3 loop spans 20 amino acids. Germline assignment: CDR1 LNHDA and CDR2 SQIVND (reference sequence). The CDR3 loop reads CASSARSLTGGYSGANVLTF. The CDR3 DNA is TGTGCCAGTAGTGCCCGAAGTCTAACAGGGGGGTACTCTGGGGCCAACGTCCTGACTTTC.

The rearrangement joins TRBV5-4 to TRBJ2-1; 8 bases align to TRBD2. This CDR3 contains 13 residues. Germline assignment: CDR1 SGHNT and CDR2 YYREEE (reference sequence). V trimming: 0 bases; J trimming: 8 bases; junction bases outside the gene matches: 1. This CDR3 is CASSLGAGDEQFF. The CDR3 bases are TGTGCCAGCAGCTTGGGAGCGGGGGATGAGCAGTTCTTC.

This clone is a singleton in its sample. This chain uses TRBV5-5 with TRBJ1-5; TRBD1 might be the D (6 bases). V was clipped by 2 bases and J by 4 bases, with 13 bases between them. CDR1 and CDR2 from the germline V gene are SGHKS and YYEKEE (reference sequence). This CDR3 is built from 15 residues. The CDR3 is CASSFGGSENQPQHF. The CDR3 DNA reads TGTGCCAGCAGCTTTGGGGGCTCAGAAAATCAGCCCCAGCATTTT.

This chain joins TRBV19 and TRBJ2-1, with a weak D call TRBD1 (5 bases). CDR3 length equals 17 residues. CDR1 is LNHDA and CDR2 is SQIVND in the germline V gene (reference sequence). The germline V and J ends were trimmed by 5 bases and 0 bases, with 17 bases remaining between them. The CDR3 region is CASSPRQLSSSYNEQFF. CDR3 nucleotide sequence: TGTGCCAGTAGTCCCAGACAGCTCTCGAGCTCCTACAATGAGCAGTTCTTC. The full variable domain, in which reference TRBV19 and TRBJ2-1 provide the parts outside the CDR3, is DGGITQSPKYLFRKEGQNVTLSCEQNLNHDAMYWYRQDPGQGLRLIYYSQIVNDFQKGDIAEGYSVSREKKESFPLTVTSAQKNPTAFYLCASSPRQLSSSYNEQFFGPGTRLTVL.

This chain uses TRBV9 with TRBJ2-2; D gene unclear. The CDR3 length is 11 residues. Trimming cost V 2 bases and J 10 bases, with 6 bases left between them. Germline CDR1 is SGDLS and CDR2 is YYNGEE. The DNA for the CDR3 is TGTGCCAGCAGCGTCAGGTTGGAGCTGTTTTTT. It specifies CASSVRLELFF.

This sequence joins TRBV24-1 and TRBJ1-3; D might be TRBD1 (6 bases). Trimming shortened V by 3 bases and J by 0 bases, and 11 bases separated the two germline ends. Germline V lookup: CDR1 KGHDR, CDR2 SFDVKD. The CDR3 runs to 16 residues. CDR3 in DNA: TGTGCCACCAGTGATACAGGACAGAACTCTGGAAACACCATATATTTT. Its protein product is CATSDTGQNSGNTIYF.

The rearrangement links TRBV3-1 (or the pseudogene TRBV3-2) to TRBJ1-6; D is perhaps TRBD1 (5 bases). Germline V gene sequence: CDR1 LGHDT, CDR2 YNNKEL (reference sequence). The CDR3 is 15 amino acids. V was trimmed by 1 base and J by 9 bases, leaving 13 bases between them. The DNA for the CDR3 is TGTGCCAGCAGCCAAGTTGCAGGGTCCGGTTCACCCCTCCACTTT. Its protein is CASSQVAGSGSPLHF.